This T cell receptor beta chain was identified in a study of T cells after yellow fever vaccination. MiXCR, applied by TCRdb to the 5' RACE reads, yields one record per CDR3 protein. The sample yields approximately 300,000 distinct CDR3 sequences, around a tenth seen once. Germline V lookup: CDR1 SGHDT, CDR2 YYEEEE. The CDR3 loop spans 13 amino acids. V was cut by 0 bases and J by 8 bases, with 8 bases left in between. The material was CD4+ T cells sorted from PBMCs, obtained 45 days after the yellow fever booster vaccination. J is TRBJ1-4 and V is TRBV5-6, with D unclear. The sequence was obtained from a man aged 18 to 30 who received the YFV17D yellow fever vaccine. The CDR3 sequence is CASSLEIGEKLFF. CDR3 sequence (DNA): TGTGCCAGCAGCTTGGAAATTGGCGAAAAACTGTTTTTT.